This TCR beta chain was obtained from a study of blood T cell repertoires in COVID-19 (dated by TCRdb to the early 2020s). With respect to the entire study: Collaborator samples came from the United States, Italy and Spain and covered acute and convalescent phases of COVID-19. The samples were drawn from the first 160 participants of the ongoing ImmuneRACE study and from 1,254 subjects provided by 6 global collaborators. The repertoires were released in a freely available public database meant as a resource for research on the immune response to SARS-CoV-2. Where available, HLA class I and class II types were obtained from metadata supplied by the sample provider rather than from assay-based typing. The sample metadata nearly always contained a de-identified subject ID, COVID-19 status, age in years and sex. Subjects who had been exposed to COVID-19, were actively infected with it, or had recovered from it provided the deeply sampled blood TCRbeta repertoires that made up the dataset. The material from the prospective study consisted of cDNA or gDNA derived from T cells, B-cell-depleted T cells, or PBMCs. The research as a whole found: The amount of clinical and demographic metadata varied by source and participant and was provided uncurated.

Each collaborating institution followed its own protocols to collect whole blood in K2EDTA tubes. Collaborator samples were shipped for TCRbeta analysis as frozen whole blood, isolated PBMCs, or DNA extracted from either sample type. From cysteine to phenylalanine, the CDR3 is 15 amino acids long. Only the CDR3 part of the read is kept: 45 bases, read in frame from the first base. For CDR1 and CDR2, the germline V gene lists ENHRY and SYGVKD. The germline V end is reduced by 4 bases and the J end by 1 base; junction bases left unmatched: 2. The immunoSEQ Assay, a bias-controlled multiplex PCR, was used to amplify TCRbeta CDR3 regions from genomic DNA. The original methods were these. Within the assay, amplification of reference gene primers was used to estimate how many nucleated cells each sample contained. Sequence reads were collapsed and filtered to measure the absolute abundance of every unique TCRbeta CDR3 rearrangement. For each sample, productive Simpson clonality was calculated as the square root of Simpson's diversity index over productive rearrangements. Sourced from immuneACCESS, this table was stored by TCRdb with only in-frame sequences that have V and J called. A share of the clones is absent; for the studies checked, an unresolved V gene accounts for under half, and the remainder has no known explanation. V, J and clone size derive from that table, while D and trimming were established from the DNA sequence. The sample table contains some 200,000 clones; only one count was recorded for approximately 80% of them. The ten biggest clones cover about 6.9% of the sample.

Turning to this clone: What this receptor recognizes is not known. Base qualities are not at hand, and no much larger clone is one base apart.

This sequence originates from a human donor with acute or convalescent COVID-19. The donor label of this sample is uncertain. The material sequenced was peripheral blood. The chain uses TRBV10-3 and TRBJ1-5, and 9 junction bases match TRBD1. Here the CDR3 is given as CAISAGTGSNQPQHF. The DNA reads TGTGCCATCAGTGCCGGGACAGGGAGCAATCAGCCCCAGCATTTT.